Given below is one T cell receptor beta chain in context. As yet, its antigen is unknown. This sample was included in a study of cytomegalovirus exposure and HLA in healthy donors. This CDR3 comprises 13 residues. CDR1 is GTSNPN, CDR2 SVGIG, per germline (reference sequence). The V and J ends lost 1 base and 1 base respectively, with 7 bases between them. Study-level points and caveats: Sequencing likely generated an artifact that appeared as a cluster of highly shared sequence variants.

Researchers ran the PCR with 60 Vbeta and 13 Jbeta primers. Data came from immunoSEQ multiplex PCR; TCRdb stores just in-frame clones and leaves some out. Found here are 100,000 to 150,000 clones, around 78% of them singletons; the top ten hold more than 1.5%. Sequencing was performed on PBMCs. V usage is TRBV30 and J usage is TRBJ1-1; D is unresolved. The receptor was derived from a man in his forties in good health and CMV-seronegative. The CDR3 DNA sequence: TGTGCCTGGAGTGGAAGGAGGAACACTGAAGCTTTCTTT. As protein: CAWSGRRNTEAFF.